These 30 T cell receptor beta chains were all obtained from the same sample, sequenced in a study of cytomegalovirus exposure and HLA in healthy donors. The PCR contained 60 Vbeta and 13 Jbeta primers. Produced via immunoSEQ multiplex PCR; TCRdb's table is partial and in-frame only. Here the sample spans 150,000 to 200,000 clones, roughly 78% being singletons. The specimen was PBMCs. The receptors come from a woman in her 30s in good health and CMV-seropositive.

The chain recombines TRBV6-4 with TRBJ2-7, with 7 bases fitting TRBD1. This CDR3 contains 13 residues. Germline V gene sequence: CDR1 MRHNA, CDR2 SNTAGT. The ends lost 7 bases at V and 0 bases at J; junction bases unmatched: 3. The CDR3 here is CASMRGLSYEQYF. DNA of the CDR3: TGTGCCAGCATGAGGGGGCTCTCCTACGAGCAGTACTTC.

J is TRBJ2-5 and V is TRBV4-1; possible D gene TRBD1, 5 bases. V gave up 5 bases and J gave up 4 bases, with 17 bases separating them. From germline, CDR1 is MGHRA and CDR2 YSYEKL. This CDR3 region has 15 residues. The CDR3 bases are TGCGCCAGCAGCTCATACAAGGGGTTTCGAGAGACCCAGTACTTC. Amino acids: CASSSYKGFRETQYF.

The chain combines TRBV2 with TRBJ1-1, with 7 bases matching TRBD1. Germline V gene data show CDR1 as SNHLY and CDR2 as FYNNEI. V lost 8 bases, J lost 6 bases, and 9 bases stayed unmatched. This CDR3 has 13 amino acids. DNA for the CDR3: TGTGCCAGCTCCCGCGGACAGGACGCTGAAGCTTTCTTT. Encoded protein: CASSRGQDAEAFF.

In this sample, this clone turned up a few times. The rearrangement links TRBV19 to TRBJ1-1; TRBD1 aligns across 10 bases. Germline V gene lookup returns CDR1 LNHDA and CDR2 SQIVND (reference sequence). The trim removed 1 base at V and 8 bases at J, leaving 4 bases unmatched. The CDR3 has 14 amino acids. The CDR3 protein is CASSIAWGQGEAFF. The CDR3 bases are TGTGCCAGTAGTATAGCGTGGGGACAGGGGGAAGCTTTCTTT.

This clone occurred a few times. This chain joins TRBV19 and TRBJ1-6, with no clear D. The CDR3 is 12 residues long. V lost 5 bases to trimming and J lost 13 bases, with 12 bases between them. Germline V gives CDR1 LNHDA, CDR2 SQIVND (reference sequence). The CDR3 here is CASSPQRGPLHF. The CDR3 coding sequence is TGTGCCAGTAGTCCCCAGCGAGGTCCCCTCCACTTT. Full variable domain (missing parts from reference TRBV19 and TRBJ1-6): DGGITQSPKYLFRKEGQNVTLSCEQNLNHDAMYWYRQDPGQGLRLIYYSQIVNDFQKGDIAEGYSVSREKKESFPLTVTSAQKNPTAFYLCASSPQRGPLHFGNGTRLTVT.

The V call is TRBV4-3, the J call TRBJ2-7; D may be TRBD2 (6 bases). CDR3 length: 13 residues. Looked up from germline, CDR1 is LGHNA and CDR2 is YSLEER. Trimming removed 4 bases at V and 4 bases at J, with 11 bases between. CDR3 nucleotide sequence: TGCGCCAGCAGCCGGGGACTCGAATACGAGCAGTACTTC. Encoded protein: CASSRGLEYEQYF.

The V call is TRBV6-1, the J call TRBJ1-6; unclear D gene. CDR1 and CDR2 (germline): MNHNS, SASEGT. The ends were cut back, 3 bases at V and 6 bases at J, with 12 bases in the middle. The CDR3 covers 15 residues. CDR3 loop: CASSDAGVGNSPLHF. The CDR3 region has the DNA TGTGCCAGCAGTGATGCGGGCGTTGGTAATTCACCCCTCCACTTT.

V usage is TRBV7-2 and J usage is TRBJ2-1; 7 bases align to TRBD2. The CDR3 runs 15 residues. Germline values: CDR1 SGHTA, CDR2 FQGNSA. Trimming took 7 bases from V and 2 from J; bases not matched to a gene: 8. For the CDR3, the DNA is TGTGCCAGCACCCCTTCCCTAGCGGCCTACAATGAGCAGTTCTTC. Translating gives CASTPSLAAYNEQFF.

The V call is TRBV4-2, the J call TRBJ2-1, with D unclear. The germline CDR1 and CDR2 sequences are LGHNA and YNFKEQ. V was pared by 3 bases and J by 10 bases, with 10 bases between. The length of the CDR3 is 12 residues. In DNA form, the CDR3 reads TGTGCCAGCAGCCAGAGATTAGAAGAGCAGTTCTTC. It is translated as CASSQRLEEQFF.

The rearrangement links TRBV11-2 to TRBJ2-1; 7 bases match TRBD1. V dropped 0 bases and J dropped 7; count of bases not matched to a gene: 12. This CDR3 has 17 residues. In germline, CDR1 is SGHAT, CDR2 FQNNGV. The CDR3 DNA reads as TGTGCCAGCAGCTTAGATCTGGCGAGACAGGGTAGGAATGAGCAGTTCTTC. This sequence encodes CASSLDLARQGRNEQFF.

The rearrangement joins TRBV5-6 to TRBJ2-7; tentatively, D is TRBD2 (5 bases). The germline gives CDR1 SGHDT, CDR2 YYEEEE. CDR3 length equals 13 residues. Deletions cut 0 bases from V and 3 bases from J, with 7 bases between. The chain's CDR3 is CASSLAGVYEQYF. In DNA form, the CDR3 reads TGTGCCAGCAGCTTGGCCGGGGTCTACGAGCAGTACTTC.

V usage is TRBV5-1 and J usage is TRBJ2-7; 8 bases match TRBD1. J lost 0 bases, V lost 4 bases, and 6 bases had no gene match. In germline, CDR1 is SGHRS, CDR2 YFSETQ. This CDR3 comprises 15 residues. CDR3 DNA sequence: TGCGCCAGCAGCCACGGGACAGGAAGCTCCTACGAGCAGTACTTC. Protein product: CASSHGTGSSYEQYF.

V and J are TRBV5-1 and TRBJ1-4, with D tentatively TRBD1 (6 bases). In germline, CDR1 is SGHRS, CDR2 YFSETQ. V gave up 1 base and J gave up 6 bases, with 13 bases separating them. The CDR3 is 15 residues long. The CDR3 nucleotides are TGCGCCAGCAGCTTGATCCAGGGGTCGGATGAAAAACTGTTTTTT. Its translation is CASSLIQGSDEKLFF.

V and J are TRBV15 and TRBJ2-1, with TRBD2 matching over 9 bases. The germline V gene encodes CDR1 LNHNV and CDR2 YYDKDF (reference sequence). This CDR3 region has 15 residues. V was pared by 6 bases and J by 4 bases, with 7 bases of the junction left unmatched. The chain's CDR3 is CATSRSAGGYNEQFF. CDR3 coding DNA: TGTGCCACCAGTCGGTCAGCGGGAGGTTACAATGAGCAGTTCTTC.

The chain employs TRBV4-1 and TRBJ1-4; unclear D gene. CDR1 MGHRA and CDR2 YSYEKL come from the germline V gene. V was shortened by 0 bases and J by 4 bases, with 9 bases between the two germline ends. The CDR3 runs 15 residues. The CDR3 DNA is TGCGCCAGCAGCCAAGATGGGCAGGTTAATGAAAAACTGTTTTTT. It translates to CASSQDGQVNEKLFF.

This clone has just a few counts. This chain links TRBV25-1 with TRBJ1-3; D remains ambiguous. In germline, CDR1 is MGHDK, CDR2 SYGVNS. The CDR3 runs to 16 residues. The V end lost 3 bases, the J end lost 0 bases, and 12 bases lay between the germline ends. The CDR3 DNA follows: TGTGCCAGCAGTGAGGGCAGGCGCAACTCTGGAAACACCATATATTTT. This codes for CASSEGRRNSGNTIYF.

The CDR3 sequence is CASSLRGLADQETQYF. The CDR3 DNA is TGTGCCAGCAGCTTACGAGGACTAGCGGACCAAGAGACCCAGTACTTC. This sequence joins TRBV11-3 and TRBJ2-5; TRBD2 aligns across 10 bases. The CDR3 is 16 amino acids. J gave up 0 bases and V 2 bases, and 3 bases lay outside the gene matches. Germline loops: CDR1 SGHNT, CDR2 YENEEA.

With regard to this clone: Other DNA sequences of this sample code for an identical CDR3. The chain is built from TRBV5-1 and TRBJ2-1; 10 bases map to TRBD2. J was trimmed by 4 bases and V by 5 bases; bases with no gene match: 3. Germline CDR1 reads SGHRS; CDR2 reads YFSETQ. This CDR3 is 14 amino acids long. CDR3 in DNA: TGCGCCAGCAGTGCTAGCGGGGGTTACAATGAGCAGTTCTTC. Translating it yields CASSASGGYNEQFF.

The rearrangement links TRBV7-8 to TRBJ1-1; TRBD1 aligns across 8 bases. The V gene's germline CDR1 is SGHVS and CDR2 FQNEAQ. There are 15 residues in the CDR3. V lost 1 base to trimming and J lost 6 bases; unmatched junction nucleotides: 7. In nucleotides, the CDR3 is TGTGCCAGCAGCTTAGAAGCAGGGGGCGTATCTGAAGCTTTCTTT. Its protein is CASSLEAGGVSEAFF.

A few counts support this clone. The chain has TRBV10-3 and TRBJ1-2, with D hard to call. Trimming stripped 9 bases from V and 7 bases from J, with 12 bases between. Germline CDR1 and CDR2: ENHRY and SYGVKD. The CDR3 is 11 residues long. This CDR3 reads CAIMAGFGYTF. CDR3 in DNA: TGTGCCATTATGGCGGGTTTTGGCTACACCTTC.

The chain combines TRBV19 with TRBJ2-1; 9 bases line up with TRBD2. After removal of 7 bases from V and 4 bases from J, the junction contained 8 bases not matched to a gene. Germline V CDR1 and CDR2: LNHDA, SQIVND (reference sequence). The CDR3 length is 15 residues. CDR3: CASKLAGVVYNEQFF. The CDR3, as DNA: TGTGCCAGTAAGTTAGCGGGAGTCGTTTACAATGAGCAGTTCTTC.

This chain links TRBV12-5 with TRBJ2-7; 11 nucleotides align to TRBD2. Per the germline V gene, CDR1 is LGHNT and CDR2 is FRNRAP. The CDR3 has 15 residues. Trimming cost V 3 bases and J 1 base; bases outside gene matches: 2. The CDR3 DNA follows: TGTGCTAGTGGTTTAAGACTAGCGGGATCCTACGAGCAGTACTTC. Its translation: CASGLRLAGSYEQYF.

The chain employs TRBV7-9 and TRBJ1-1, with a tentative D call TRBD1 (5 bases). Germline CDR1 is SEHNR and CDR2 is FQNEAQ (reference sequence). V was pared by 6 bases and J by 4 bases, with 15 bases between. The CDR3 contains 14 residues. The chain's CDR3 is CASRSRGGGTEAFF. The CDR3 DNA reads TGTGCCAGCAGGTCTAGGGGAGGTGGCACTGAAGCTTTCTTT. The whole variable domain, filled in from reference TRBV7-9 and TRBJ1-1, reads DTGVSQNPRHKITKRGQNVTFRCDPISEHNRLYWYRQTLGQGPEFLTYFQNEAQLEKSRLLSDRFSAERPKGSFSTLEIQRTEQGDSAMYLCASRSRGGGTEAFFGQGTRLTVV.

The CDR3 region has the DNA TGTGCCAGCAGCGTAGGCGGAGGTGACGAGCAGTACTTC. It codes for CASSVGGGDEQYF. This rearrangement joins TRBV9 to TRBJ2-7, with a possible D match to TRBD2 (5 bases). CDR1 and CDR2 from the germline V gene are SGDLS and YYNGEE. V was trimmed by 0 bases and J by 5 bases, leaving 9 bases between them. The CDR3 runs 13 residues. The variable domain in full, completed from reference TRBV9 and TRBJ2-7, reads DSGVTQTPKHLITATGQRVTLRCSPRSGDLSVYWYQQSLDQGLQFLIQYYNGEERAKGNILERFSAQQFPDLHSELNLSSLELGDSALYFCASSVGGGDEQYFGPGTRLTVT.

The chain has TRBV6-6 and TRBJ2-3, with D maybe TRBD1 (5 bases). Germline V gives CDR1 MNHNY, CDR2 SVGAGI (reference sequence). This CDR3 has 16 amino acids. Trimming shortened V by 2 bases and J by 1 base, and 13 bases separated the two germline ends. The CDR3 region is CASSYSQGPGTDTQYF. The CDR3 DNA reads TGTGCCAGCAGTTACAGTCAGGGTCCTGGCACAGATACGCAGTATTTT.

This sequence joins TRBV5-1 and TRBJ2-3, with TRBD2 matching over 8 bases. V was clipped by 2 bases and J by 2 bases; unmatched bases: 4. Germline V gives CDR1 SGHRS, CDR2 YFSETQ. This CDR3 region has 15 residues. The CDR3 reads CASSLLAEVTDTQYF. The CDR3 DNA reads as TGCGCCAGCAGCTTACTAGCGGAAGTCACAGATACGCAGTATTTT. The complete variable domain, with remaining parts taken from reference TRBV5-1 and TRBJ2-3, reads KAGVTQTPRYLIKTRGQQVTLSCSPISGHRSVSWYQQTPGQGLQFLFEYFSETQRNKGNFPGRFSGRQFSNSRSEMNVSTLELGDSALYLCASSLLAEVTDTQYFGPGTRLTVL.

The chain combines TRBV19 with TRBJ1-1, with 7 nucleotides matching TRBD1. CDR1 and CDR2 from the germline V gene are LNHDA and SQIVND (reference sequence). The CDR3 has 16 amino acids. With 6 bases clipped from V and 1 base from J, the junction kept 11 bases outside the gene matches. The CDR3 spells CASRPMTGSSNTEAFF. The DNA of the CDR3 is TGTGCCAGTAGACCTATGACAGGGTCCTCGAACACTGAAGCTTTCTTT.

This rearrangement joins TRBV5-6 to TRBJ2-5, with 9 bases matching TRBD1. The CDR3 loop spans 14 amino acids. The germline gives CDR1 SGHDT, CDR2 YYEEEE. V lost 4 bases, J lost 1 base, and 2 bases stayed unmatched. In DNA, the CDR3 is TGTGCCAGCAGCCTACAGGGGGCCCAAGAGACCCAGTACTTC. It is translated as CASSLQGAQETQYF.

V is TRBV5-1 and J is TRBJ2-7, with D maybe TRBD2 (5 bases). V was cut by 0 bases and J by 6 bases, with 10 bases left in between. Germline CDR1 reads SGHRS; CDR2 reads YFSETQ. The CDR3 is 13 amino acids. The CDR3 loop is CASSLDGLREQYF. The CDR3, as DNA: TGCGCCAGCAGCTTGGACGGACTGCGCGAGCAGTACTTC.

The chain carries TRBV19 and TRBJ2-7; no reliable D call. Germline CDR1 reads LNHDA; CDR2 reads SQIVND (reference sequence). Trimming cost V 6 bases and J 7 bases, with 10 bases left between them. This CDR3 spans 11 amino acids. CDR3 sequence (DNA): TGTGCCAGTAGCCTGGCCGGGGAGCAGTACTTC. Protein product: CASSLAGEQYF.